This TCR beta chain was retrieved from a study of shared clonotypes between healthy human individuals (TCRdb year 2020). Turning to the overall study: The cohort included three men and a couple of women between 18 and 49 years of age. To estimate repertoire size and how much clonotype sharing occurs between individuals, the study deeply sequenced the blood TCR repertoires of five healthy adults. To increase sequencing depth and limit assay-specific biases, different laboratories used diverse techniques to prepare libraries and sequence TCR repertoires. Each donor's leukapheresis produced roughly between roughly 0.9 and 8.9 billion PBMCs. Study-wide findings and limitations: Pairwise subsampling indicated that sequencing depth was expected to affect the degree of clonotype sharing among donors. Sampling was restricted to blood, and TCR repertoires in tissue are likely to differ from TCR repertoires in blood. Because the study included only a small number of donors, the genetic and exposure-history diversity represented was limited.

Healthy HIV-negative adults with no recently reported acute infections or vaccinations were included as donors. Only Caucasian adults living in Nashville, Tennessee, USA were represented among the donors. For unsorted samples, some 100 million PBMCs were counted, and genomic DNA was extracted using the QIAamp DNA Blood Mini kit. Blood was collected by leukapheresis, and PBMCs were isolated by Ficoll-Histopaque density gradient centrifugation and then cryopreserved in liquid nitrogen vapor phase. A word on this clone: Its antigen is still unknown. The input lacks base qualities; no much larger clone sits a single base away.

Using the deep immunoSEQ assay, multiplex PCR amplified TCR CDR3 regions from genomic DNA. Extracted genomic DNA from each cell subset was distributed evenly across all wells of several immunoSEQ 96-well plates, and each plate was treated as a replicate. Each replicate PCR for unsorted PBMC received about 0.3 ug genomic DNA, equal to approximately 29,000 T cell genomes. Ten immunoSEQ deep assay plates were used to sequence the unsorted PBMC genomic DNA. Purified libraries were quantified with a Qubit 3.0 fluorometer, sized on a Bioanalyzer 2100, and re-quantified with the KAPA Library Quantification kit. A separate single-read 150-cycle Illumina NextSeq 550 flow cell was used to sequence each immunoSEQ 96-well plate. The paper's data handling went like this. Because the immunoSEQ output included only junctional sequences and no quality scores, the filtering could not be the same as the filtering used for full-length reads. To assign V/J genes and CDR3, sequences were annotated against IMGT germline references using PyIR, a Python wrapper for IgBLAST v1.9. Any read was removed if the V/J assignment was weak (E-value above 1e-6), the CDR3 was missing, or the read contained stop codons, out-of-frame junctions, or ambiguous translated residues. V3J clonotypes were defined as sequences sharing the same inferred V gene, J gene, and CDR3 amino acid sequence. Percentage overlap between repertoires was computed as shared unique clonotypes divided by the size of the smaller repertoire. RTK rarefaction, the Chao1 estimator, and Recon v2.1 estimates of unobserved clonotypes were used to assess repertoire richness. Entries here come from immuneACCESS through TCRdb and include only in-frame sequences with V and J called. Some clones fail to appear in such tables; in the studies checked, an unresolved V gene covers under half of the shortfall, and the cause of the remainder is unknown. The DNA was the basis for D and trimming; V, J and clone size are from that table. The sample table shows roughly 510,000 clones, and nearly 80% are seen once. The ten largest make up under 15% of the sample.

Its CDR3 holds 15 amino acids, cysteine through phenylalanine. Only the CDR3 DNA is retained, 45 bases long and in frame from the first base. Trimming leaves V shorter by 2 bases and J shorter by 5 bases, with the junction holding 7 bases beyond the gene matches. Reading the germline V gene (reference sequence) gives CDR1 PRHDT and CDR2 FYEKMQ. Sample: PBMCs. The V gene is TRBV13 and the J gene is TRBJ2-5; TRBD2 aligns with 8 central bases. The source is a woman aged 40 to 50 in good health. Some clones in this sample may be carry-over from other donors' samples. The nucleotide sequence is given as TGTGCCAGCAGCTTACCTTCCGGGGGGGTGGAGACCCAGTACTTC. Protein translation: CASSLPSGGVETQYF.